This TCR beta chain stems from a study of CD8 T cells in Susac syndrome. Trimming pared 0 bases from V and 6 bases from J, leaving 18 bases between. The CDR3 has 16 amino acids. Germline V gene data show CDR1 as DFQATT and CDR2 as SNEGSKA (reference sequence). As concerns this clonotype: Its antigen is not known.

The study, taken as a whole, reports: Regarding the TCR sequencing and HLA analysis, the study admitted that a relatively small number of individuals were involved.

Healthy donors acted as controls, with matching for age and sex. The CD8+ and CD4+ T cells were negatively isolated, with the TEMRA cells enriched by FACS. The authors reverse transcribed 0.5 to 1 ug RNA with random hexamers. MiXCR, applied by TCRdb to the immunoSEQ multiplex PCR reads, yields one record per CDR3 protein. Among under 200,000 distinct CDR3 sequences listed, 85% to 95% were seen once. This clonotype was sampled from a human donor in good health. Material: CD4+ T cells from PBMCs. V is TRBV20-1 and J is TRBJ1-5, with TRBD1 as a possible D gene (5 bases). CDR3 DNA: TGCAGTGCTAGAGATCAGGCCAGATTAACAGGTCAGCCCCAGCATTTT. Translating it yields CSARDQARLTGQPQHF.